This T cell receptor (beta chain) stems from a study of blood T cell repertoires in COVID-19. The protocol was immunoSEQ multiplex PCR, while the TCRdb copy is restricted to in-frame clones and leaves out a portion. The table records over 200,000 clones, 81% of them present only once. The V gene lost 0 bases and the J gene lost 0 bases, with 11 bases spanning the gap. The CDR3 extends over 16 amino acids. Germline CDR1 and CDR2: KGHSH and LQKENI. The source is a woman aged 50 to 65 with acute COVID-19. The sequencing sample was made of PBMCs or T cells enriched from blood (not recorded which). The rearrangement links TRBV18 to TRBJ2-5; the D gene is possibly TRBD1 (6 bases). CDR3 loop: CASSPPGATYQETQYF. The CDR3 DNA follows: TGTGCCAGCTCACCACCGGGGGCGACGTACCAAGAGACCCAGTACTTC.